What follows describes a single T cell receptor beta chain. The sample holds one count of this clone. No cognate antigen has been identified for it. No per-base quality is available; no much larger clone lies one base away. This specimen comes from a study of PD-1 blockade in classical Hodgkin lymphoma (TCRdb year 2020). In the study overall: Nivolumab dosing was 3 mg/kg intravenously every 2 weeks, continuing until either disease progression or unacceptable toxicity. The study used CyTOF and TCR beta sequencing to define a peripheral blood immune signature of response to PD-1 blockade in classical Hodgkin lymphoma.

The time point label, read with the paper, signifies: cycle 4 day 1 (C4D1), after less than seven weeks of nivolumab. Relapse after autologous stem cell transplantation had occurred in all trial patients, and cohorts A, B and C were distinguished by prior brentuximab vedotin exposure. Using a Miltenyi CD4+ T cell isolation kit, CD4+ T cells were purified from thawed PBMCs through magnetic negative selection. A total of fewer than 65 patients with relapsed/refractory classical Hodgkin lymphoma made up the trial cohort, and each patient's best overall response was complete response, partial response or progressive disease. In the multi-cohort phase II CheckMate 205 trial, trial patients received single-agent nivolumab. Best overall response was determined by an independent review committee according to the 2007 International Working Group response criteria. Trial PBMCs were collected just before the start of nivolumab (C1D1) and during therapy at cycle 2 day 1 and cycle 4 day 1. After peripheral blood was drawn into 8 mL Vacutainer Cell Preparation Tubes, PBMCs were isolated by centrifugation and then cryopreserved. Purified CD4+ and CD8+ fractions were prepared only for cases in which an additional PBMC sample was available. On LS columns in a quadroMACS separator, the magnetically labelled cells were depleted, and the flow-through was collected as the purified fraction.

The Qiagen DNeasy kit was used to extract genomic DNA both from unsorted PBMCs and from the negatively selected CD4+ and CD8+ fractions. TCR beta CDR3 regions were subjected to amplification by immunoSEQ multiplex PCR with primers that anneal to V and J segments. Amplification bias was minimized using a synthetic immune receptor repertoire, and residual bias was removed computationally after sequencing. The paper's data handling went like this. Repertoire diversity was quantified as the Shannon entropy index using custom Python scripts. The unsorted, CD4+ and CD8+ repertoires were each analyzed separately, with the exception of combined analyses, where CD4+ and CD8+ sequences were merged in silico. Clonal expansion was defined as a frequency increase of at least 2-fold after treatment compared with C1D1, and clones undetected at baseline were assigned a pseudocount of 0.5. Singleton clones were defined as clones with 0 or 1 copy at C1D1, and non-singleton clones were defined as clones with 2 or more copies. By matching protein sequences in sorted samples from the same patient, clones expanded in unsorted samples were annotated as CD4+, CD8+ or unknown. Diversity changes from C1D1 to C4D1 were tested in paired samples using Wilcoxon tests. In TCRdb, the immuneACCESS table is reduced to in-frame sequences with V and J assigned. These tables do not hold every clone; where another copy was compared, an unresolved V gene accounts for under half, and the others remain unexplained. Clone size and the V and J calls come from that table; the DNA yielded D and trimming. This sample gives some 19,000 clones in total; more than 65% of them show up just once. The ten biggest clones cover around 2.6% of the sample.

General findings and caveats noted by the study authors: The study was restricted to a single clinical trial cohort, and the causes of repertoire differences, possibly disease activity or prior therapy, were left undefined. Diversity was lower in patients who began nivolumab less than 1 year after ASCT, so these patients were left out of later analyses to avoid confounding by immune reconstitution. Newly diagnosed patients were reported to have lower baseline TCR diversity than healthy donors, and relapsed/refractory patients were reported to have lower baseline TCR diversity still. Baseline diversity similar to that of newly diagnosed patients was observed in trial patients achieving complete response, whereas significantly lower diversity was observed in partial responders and progressors. By C4D1, a significant rise was seen in CD4+ TCR diversity but not in CD8+ TCR diversity (p=0.0027 vs p=0.16), and the rise was most apparent among complete responders (p=0.02).

There are 13 amino acids in the CDR3, from cysteine to phenylalanine inclusive. CDR3 DNA is the only sequence kept; it has 39 bases, read in frame from the first base. As encoded in the germline V gene, CDR1 is ENHRY while CDR2 is SYGVKD. V lost 11 bases and J lost 1 base, and the count of bases not matched to a germline gene is 6. Sequenced here: CD4+ T cells from blood, sampled before the fourth cycle of nivolumab. The TCR was taken from a human donor with classical Hodgkin lymphoma. Rearrangement joined TRBV10-3 to TRBJ2-3; 7 central nucleotides agree with TRBD1. The DNA reads TGTGCCGTCCGGACAGGAGGCACAGATACGCAGTATTTT. Its protein is CAVRTGGTDTQYF.